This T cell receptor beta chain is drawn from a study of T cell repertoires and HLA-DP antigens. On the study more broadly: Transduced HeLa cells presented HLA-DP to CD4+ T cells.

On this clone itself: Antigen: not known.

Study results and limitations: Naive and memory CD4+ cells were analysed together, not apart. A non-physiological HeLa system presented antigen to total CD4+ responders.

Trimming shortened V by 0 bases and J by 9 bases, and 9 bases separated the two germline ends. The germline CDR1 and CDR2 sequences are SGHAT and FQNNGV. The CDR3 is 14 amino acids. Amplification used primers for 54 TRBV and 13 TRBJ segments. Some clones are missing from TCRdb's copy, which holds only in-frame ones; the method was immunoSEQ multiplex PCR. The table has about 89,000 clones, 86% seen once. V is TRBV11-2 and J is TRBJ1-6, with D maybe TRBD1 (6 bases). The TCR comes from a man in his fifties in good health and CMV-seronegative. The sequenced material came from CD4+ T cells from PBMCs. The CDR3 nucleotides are TGTGCCAGCAGCTTAGAAAGGGGGACTTCACCCCTCCACTTT. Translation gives CASSLERGTSPLHF. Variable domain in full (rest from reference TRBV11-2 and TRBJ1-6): EAGVAQSPRYKIIEKRQSVAFWCNPISGHATLYWYQQILGQGPKLLIQFQNNGVVDDSQLPKDRFSAERLKGVDSTLKIQPAKLEDSAVYLCASSLERGTSPLHFGNGTRLTVT.